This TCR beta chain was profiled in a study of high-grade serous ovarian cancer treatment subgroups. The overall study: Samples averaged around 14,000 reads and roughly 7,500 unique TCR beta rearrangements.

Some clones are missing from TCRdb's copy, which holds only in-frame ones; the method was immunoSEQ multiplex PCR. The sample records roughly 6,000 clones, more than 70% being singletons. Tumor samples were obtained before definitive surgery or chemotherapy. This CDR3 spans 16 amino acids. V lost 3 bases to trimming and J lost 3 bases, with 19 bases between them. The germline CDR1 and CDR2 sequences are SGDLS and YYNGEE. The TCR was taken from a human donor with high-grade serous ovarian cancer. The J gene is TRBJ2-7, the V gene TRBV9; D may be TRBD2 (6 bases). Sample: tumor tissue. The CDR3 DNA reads TGTGCCAGCAGCGGAGGTCCCCAGGGAGGCAGCTACGAGCAGTACTTC. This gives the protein CASSGGPQGGSYEQYF.